Each of the 30 T cell receptor beta chains below was sequenced from the same sample in a study of beta chain features in type 1 diabetes. Reverse transcription of all isolated RNA meant that expressed TCRB transcripts were sequenced. Measured with immunoSEQ multiplex PCR; TCRdb has only the in-frame clones, and not every one. The sample records 200,000 to 250,000 clones, 11% being singletons. Sequencing input: central memory CD4+ T cells from blood. The receptors were gathered from a man between 18 and 29 years old in good health.

The table lists this clone with many counts. The V gene is TRBV5-8, the J gene TRBJ2-3; TRBD2 is a possible D gene (6 bases). The germline gives CDR1 SGHTS, CDR2 YDEGEE. V shed 2 bases and J shed 3 bases, with 10 bases lying between them. This CDR3 comprises 14 residues. The CDR3, as DNA: TGTGCCAGCAGCTTACCCGGGAGTACAGATACGCAGTATTTT. Protein sequence: CASSLPGSTDTQYF.

J is TRBJ2-1 and V is TRBV28, with 12 nucleotides matching TRBD2. This CDR3 comprises 15 residues. CDR1 MDHEN and CDR2 SYDVKM come from the germline V gene. Germline trimming cut 6 bases from V and 6 bases from J; bases unmatched to any gene: 6. CDR3 sequence reads: CASSPLAGGPNEQFF. The CDR3 DNA reads TGTGCCAGCAGCCCGCTAGCGGGAGGGCCCAATGAGCAGTTCTTC.

CDR3 nucleotides: TGTGCCAGCAGCTCAACCGGGACCGGCAGCGGGGAGCTGTTTTTT. Encoded protein: CASSSTGTGSGELFF. This chain uses TRBV11-2 with TRBJ2-2, with D perhaps matching TRBD1 or TRBD2 (5 bases each). CDR1 is SGHAT and CDR2 is FQNNGV in the germline V gene. The CDR3 covers 15 residues. V was trimmed by 4 bases and J by 7 bases, leaving 16 bases between them.

This clone was seen a handful of times. The chain joins TRBV5-4 to TRBJ2-1, with 11 bases lining up with TRBD2. The CDR3 is 19 amino acids. Germline CDR1 is SGHNT and CDR2 is YYREEE (reference sequence). V lost 3 bases and J lost 4; bases outside the gene matches: 15. The CDR3 DNA reads as TGTGCCAGCAGCTACCACCAATTTCGACTAGCGGGAAAGTACAATGAGCAGTTCTTC. Amino acids: CASSYHQFRLAGKYNEQFF.

In its sample, this clone was seen a few times. The chain is built from TRBV7-8 and TRBJ2-5; TRBD2 aligns across 7 bases. Judging by the DNA end, TRBJ2-7 fits better; the J call may be wrong. CDR1 and CDR2 from the germline V gene are SGHVS and FQNEAQ. CDR3 size: 14 residues. The CDR3 sequence is CASVPTGGLYEQYF. As DNA, the CDR3 is TGTGCCAGCGTCCCAACGGGAGGACTCTACGAGCAGTACTTC.

This clone was observed a few times. This chain uses TRBV30 with TRBJ2-1; possibly TRBD1 for D (5 bases). CDR3 length equals 16 residues. Per germline, CDR1 GTSNPN and CDR2 SVGIG (reference sequence). The ends were cut back, 2 bases at V and 1 base at J, with 15 bases in the middle. CDR3 amino acids: CAWSRGSSSSYNEQFF. The DNA for the CDR3 is TGTGCCTGGAGTAGGGGATCAAGCTCTTCCTACAATGAGCAGTTCTTC.

V usage is TRBV30 and J usage is TRBJ2-1; D not certain. CDR3 size: 16 residues. The V end lost 0 bases, the J end lost 0 bases, and 12 bases lay between the germline ends. Germline CDR1 is GTSNPN and CDR2 is SVGIG (reference sequence). The CDR3 nucleotides are TGTGCCTGGAGTGTAGTCTCGAGTTTCTCCTACAATGAGCAGTTCTTC. Amino acid sequence: CAWSVVSSFSYNEQFF.

This chain connects TRBV2 to TRBJ2-2; D uncertain. CDR1 and CDR2 (germline): SNHLY, FYNNEI. There are 15 residues in the CDR3. V gave up 4 bases and J gave up 4 bases, with 13 bases separating them. As DNA, the CDR3 is TGTGCCAGCAGTGTTAGAACCCCGGGCACCGGGGAGCTGTTTTTT. Translating it yields CASSVRTPGTGELFF.

This chain links TRBV28 with TRBJ2-7, with D tentatively TRBD1 (7 bases). The CDR3 spans 15 residues. Germline lookup yields CDR1 MDHEN and CDR2 SYDVKM. Trimming took off 7 bases at V and 3 bases at J, with 19 bases between the two ends. CDR3 in DNA: TGTGCCAGCATCGGAGGGGGCGCGATGGACTACGAGCAGTACTTC. Translation gives CASIGGGAMDYEQYF.

The rearrangement links TRBV4-3 to TRBJ1-4; D gene uncertain. V was pared by 1 base and J by 4 bases, with 16 bases between. Germline V gives CDR1 LGHNA, CDR2 YSLEER. This CDR3 region has 17 residues. The CDR3 DNA sequence: TGCGCCAGCAGCCAAGCCCCCGGGCGGTCCCTTAATGAAAAACTGTTTTTT. This gives the protein CASSQAPGRSLNEKLFF.

This clone was counted a few times. The chain recombines TRBV10-3 with TRBJ2-7; no clear D. Germline V gene data show CDR1 as ENHRY and CDR2 as SYGVKD. Trimming shortened V by 7 bases and J by 5 bases, and 18 bases separated the two germline ends. There are 14 residues in the CDR3. In DNA, the CDR3 is TGTGCCATCACTAGGGATCCCTATTACGACGAGCAGTACTTC. It translates to CAITRDPYYDEQYF.

The V gene is TRBV5-4, the J gene TRBJ2-3, with TRBD2 as a possible D gene (5 bases). V dropped 3 bases and J dropped 4 bases, with 12 bases sitting between them. This CDR3 is built from 14 residues. Germline V gene data show CDR1 as SGHNT and CDR2 as YYREEE (reference sequence). The CDR3 coding sequence is TGTGCCAGCAGCTGGAATTCCGGGGCAGATACGCAGTATTTT. The encoded protein is CASSWNSGADTQYF.

In its sample, this clone was seen many times. Other DNA sequences in this sample translate to the same CDR3. This chain uses TRBV6-5 with TRBJ2-1; a possible D gene is TRBD1 (5 bases). The CDR3 totals 12 residues. Germline values: CDR1 MNHEY, CDR2 SVGAGI. Deletions cut 6 bases from V and 4 bases from J, with 7 bases between. The CDR3 here is CASRTEYNEQFF. The CDR3 bases are TGTGCCAGCAGGACAGAGTACAATGAGCAGTTCTTC.

This clone was observed a few times. The chain recombines TRBV15 with TRBJ2-7; TRBD2 matches 12 bases. The germline V gene has CDR1 LNHNV and CDR2 YYDKDF (reference sequence). This CDR3 region has 18 residues. V lost 7 bases, J lost 7 bases, and 20 bases stayed unmatched. CDR3 coding DNA: TGTGCCACCACCGACACGACCCGACTAGCGGGAGCTTACGGAGAGCAGTACTTC. It is translated as CATTDTTRLAGAYGEQYF.

This clone came up many times. The V gene is TRBV15, the J gene TRBJ1-1; D is ambiguous. V dropped 0 bases and J dropped 10 bases, with 15 bases sitting between them. The germline V gene encodes CDR1 LNHNV and CDR2 YYDKDF (reference sequence). The CDR3 has 14 amino acids. The CDR3 DNA sequence: TGTGCCACCAGCAGAGATCGCCCCTCGGGTGGAGCTTTCTTT. Translation: CATSRDRPSGGAFF. The variable domain in full, with the rest retrieved from reference TRBV15 and TRBJ1-1, is DAMVIQNPRYQVTQFGKPVTLSCSQTLNHNVMYWYQQKSSQAPKLLFHYYDKDFNNEADTPDNFQSRRPNTSFCFLDIRSPGLGDTAMYLCATSRDRPSGGAFFGQGTRLTVV.

At least ten counts were recorded for this clone. The genes are TRBV7-9 and TRBJ2-7; 7 nucleotides match TRBD1. The trim removed 4 bases at V and 0 bases at J, leaving 9 bases unmatched. The CDR3 loop spans 16 amino acids. CDR1 is SEHNR and CDR2 is FQNEAQ in the germline V gene (reference sequence). The CDR3 nucleotides are TGTGCCAGCAGCTCTGCGGACAGGTGGGTCTCCTACGAGCAGTACTTC. Its translation: CASSSADRWVSYEQYF.

The CDR3 loop reads CASSPKGLAGTDEQFF. The CDR3 coding sequence is TGTGCCAGCAGCCCGAAGGGACTAGCGGGAACGGATGAGCAGTTCTTC. The chain couples TRBV5-4 to TRBJ2-1; 13 bases map to TRBD2. Per the germline V gene, CDR1 is SGHNT and CDR2 is YYREEE (reference sequence). CDR3 length: 16 amino acids. The trim removed 4 bases at V and 8 bases at J, leaving 9 bases unmatched. Full variable domain (remainder filled in from reference TRBV5-4 and TRBJ2-1): ETGVTQSPTHLIKTRGQQVTLRCSSQSGHNTVSWYQQALGQGPQFIFQYYREEENGRGNFPPRFSGLQFPNYSSELNVNALELDDSALYLCASSPKGLAGTDEQFFGPGTRLTVL.

This clone has just a few counts. The rearrangement joins TRBV15 to TRBJ2-3; 8 positions agree with TRBD2. Germline trimming cut 0 bases from V and 4 bases from J; bases unmatched to any gene: 18. CDR3 size: 20 residues. CDR1 and CDR2 from the germline V gene are LNHNV and YYDKDF (reference sequence). This CDR3 is CATSRDKQSGSKSGADTQYF. In nucleotides, the CDR3 is TGTGCCACCAGCAGAGATAAACAAAGCGGGAGTAAGAGTGGCGCAGATACGCAGTATTTT.

This clone was seen a handful of times. This rearrangement joins TRBV5-1 to TRBJ2-5; D might be TRBD1 or TRBD2, each matching 5 bases. CDR1 is SGHRS, CDR2 YFSETQ, per germline. The CDR3 totals 11 residues. Trimming shortened V by 8 bases and J by 3 bases, and 8 bases separated the two germline ends. The CDR3 DNA reads as TGCGCCAGTGGGGGAGAAGAGACCCAGTACTTC. Amino acids: CASGGEETQYF.

The V gene is TRBV18, the J gene TRBJ2-1; 7 bases fit TRBD2. V shed 0 bases and J 2 bases; nucleotides not matched to a gene: 4. This CDR3 spans 16 amino acids. The germline CDR1 and CDR2 sequences are KGHSH and LQKENI. CDR3 sequence (DNA): TGTGCCAGCTCACCACCGGCGGGGGTGGCCTACAATGAGCAGTTCTTC. It encodes CASSPPAGVAYNEQFF.

The chain joins TRBV6-6 to TRBJ2-3; the D gene is possibly TRBD1 (5 bases). V lost 2 bases, J lost 4 bases, and 7 bases lay in between. Per germline, CDR1 MNHNY and CDR2 SVGAGI (reference sequence). The CDR3 covers 13 residues. The CDR3 nucleotides read TGTGCCAGCAGTTACACAGGCCCAGATACGCAGTATTTT. Translation gives CASSYTGPDTQYF.

The CDR3 coding sequence is TGTGCCAGCAGTTTCGCGGGGAGCTCCTACAATGAGCAGTTCTTC. It encodes CASSFAGSSYNEQFF. The chain links TRBV28 to TRBJ2-1, with TRBD2 as a possible D gene (6 bases). Germline loops: CDR1 MDHEN, CDR2 SYDVKM. There are 15 residues in the CDR3. V lost 3 bases and J 0 bases, leaving 9 bases between the germline ends. Together with reference TRBV28 and TRBJ2-1, the CDR3 gives the full variable domain: DVKVTQSSRYLVKRTGEKVFLECVQDMDHENMFWYRQDPGLGLRLIYFSYDVKMKEKGDIPEGYSVSREKKERFSLILESASTNQTSMYLCASSFAGSSYNEQFFGPGTRLTVL.

The V gene is TRBV29-1, the J gene TRBJ2-7; 7 bases fit TRBD1. This CDR3 contains 14 residues. The germline V gene has CDR1 SQVTM and CDR2 ANQGSEA. The J segment lost 2 bases and the V segment lost 7 bases, leaving 11 bases of the junction unmatched. This chain's CDR3 is CSARTGDITYEQYF. In DNA, the CDR3 is TGCAGCGCAAGGACAGGCGACATAACCTACGAGCAGTACTTC.

The rearrangement joins TRBV20-1 to TRBJ1-1; TRBD1 matches at 10 bases. The germline V gene has CDR1 DFQATT and CDR2 SNEGSKA (reference sequence). V was clipped by 7 bases and J by 10 bases; unmatched bases: 6. This CDR3 has 11 residues. The CDR3 loop is CSVDRGLLAFF. CDR3 nucleotides: TGCAGTGTCGACAGGGGGCTCTTAGCTTTCTTT.

This clone was picked up a small number of times. The chain has TRBV14 and TRBJ2-5; 8 nucleotides agree with TRBD1. The CDR3 extends over 16 amino acids. V lost 3 bases to trimming and J lost 3 bases; unmatched junction nucleotides: 9. The V gene's germline CDR1 is SGHDN and CDR2 FVKESK. The CDR3 is CASSHRRGTGEETQYF. For the CDR3, the DNA is TGTGCCAGCAGCCATCGGAGGGGGACAGGCGAAGAGACCCAGTACTTC.

The chain is built from TRBV29-1 and TRBJ2-2; a weak D match, TRBD1 (7 bases). V was shortened by 4 bases and J by 5 bases, with 14 bases between the two germline ends. CDR1 SQVTM and CDR2 ANQGSEA come from the germline V gene. The CDR3 is made up of 14 amino acids. The CDR3 region is CSVVEGARTGELFF. The CDR3 DNA follows: TGCAGCGTTGTGGAGGGGGCGAGGACCGGGGAGCTGTTTTTT.

In this sample, this clone turned up many times. The chain carries TRBV30 and TRBJ1-2; perhaps TRBD1 as D (6 bases). Trimming took off 0 bases at V and 5 bases at J, with 19 bases between the two ends. CDR3 length: 16 amino acids. The germline gives CDR1 GTSNPN, CDR2 SVGIG (reference sequence). The CDR3 is CAWSVHSGGRVYGYTF. The CDR3 bases are TGTGCCTGGAGTGTACACTCCGGGGGGCGGGTGTATGGCTACACCTTC.

This clone was seen more than once but under ten times. The chain links TRBV28 to TRBJ2-6; D is unresolved. This CDR3 is 14 amino acids long. V lost 6 bases, J lost 2 bases, and 8 bases lay in between. The germline CDR1 and CDR2 sequences are MDHEN and SYDVKM. CDR3 loop: CASRWGPGANVLTF. In nucleotides, the CDR3 is TGTGCCAGCAGGTGGGGTCCTGGGGCCAACGTCCTGACTTTC. Using reference TRBV28 and TRBJ2-6 for the parts outside the CDR3, the full variable domain is DVKVTQSSRYLVKRTGEKVFLECVQDMDHENMFWYRQDPGLGLRLIYFSYDVKMKEKGDIPEGYSVSREKKERFSLILESASTNQTSMYLCASRWGPGANVLTFGAGSRLTVL.

This chain uses TRBV5-4 with TRBJ2-3; TRBD1 matches 10 bases. Germline loops: CDR1 SGHNT, CDR2 YYREEE (reference sequence). CDR3 length equals 17 residues. After removal of 4 bases from V and 2 bases from J, the junction contained 10 bases not matched to a gene. CDR3 DNA: TGTGCCAGCAGCCCGGGTGGGGACAGGGGTTACACAGATACGCAGTATTTT. Encoded protein: CASSPGGDRGYTDTQYF.

This clone was counted many times. The J gene is TRBJ2-1, the V gene TRBV7-2, with 9 bases aligning to TRBD2. CDR1 is SGHTA and CDR2 is FQGNSA in the germline V gene. V shed 1 base and J 12 bases; nucleotides not matched to a gene: 7. The CDR3 extends over 14 amino acids. CDR3 in DNA: TGTGCCAGCAGCTTAGAAGGCGGGAGGGCCGGGCAGTTCTTC. Translating gives CASSLEGGRAGQFF.